A single sample is the source of the 22 T cell receptor beta chains below, sequenced in a study of Ad26.COV2.S vaccination and SARS-CoV-2 variants. Stated treatment: some 20 received Ad26.COV2.S at low or high dose, single or two shots; several received placebo; per-sample allocation not given. After the first vaccine or placebo injection, samples were drawn on day 63. Using immunoSEQ multiplex PCR, the repertoire was profiled, and TCRdb retains in-frame clones only, with some absent. Of 300,000 to 350,000 clones in the sample, roughly 90% were seen once. The source material was peripheral blood, sampled in a trial of Ad26.COV2.S vaccine versus placebo. All receptors come from a person between 18 and 60 years old who received the Ad26.COV2.S COVID-19 vaccine or a placebo.

The rearrangement uses TRBV18 and TRBJ1-1; D unresolved. V shed 4 bases and J shed 3 bases, with 15 bases lying between them. Germline V gene data show CDR1 as KGHSH and CDR2 as LQKENI. The length of the CDR3 is 15 residues. In nucleotides, the CDR3 is TGTGCCAGCTCACGTTATACAAGTTCCTACACTGAAGCTTTCTTT. This translates into CASSRYTSSYTEAFF.

This chain links TRBV24-1 with TRBJ2-7; D is perhaps TRBD2 (5 bases). V lost 7 bases and J 7 bases, leaving 22 bases between the germline ends. Germline V gives CDR1 KGHDR, CDR2 SFDVKD. This CDR3 spans 15 amino acids. The CDR3 sequence is CATRENRRPVDEQYV. The CDR3 nucleotides are TGTGCCACCAGAGAGAACCGGAGGCCGGTCGATGAGCAGTACGTC.

This rearrangement joins TRBV19 to TRBJ2-7, with TRBD1 matching 8 bases. CDR1 is LNHDA and CDR2 is SQIVND in the germline V gene (reference sequence). The V gene end was trimmed by 3 bases and the J gene end by 7 bases; junction bases not matched to a gene: 8. The CDR3 has 14 residues. CDR3 loop: CASSIQGATEEQYF. CDR3 in DNA: TGTGCCAGTAGTATTCAGGGGGCGACGGAAGAGCAGTACTTC.

The chain carries TRBV7-9 and TRBJ2-3; no clear D. Germline V gene data show CDR1 as SEHNR and CDR2 as FQNEAQ (reference sequence). This CDR3 comprises 13 residues. The V end was cut by 2 bases, the J end by 5 bases, with 8 bases between. In nucleotides, the CDR3 is TGTGCCAGCAGCTTACAAGGGTTAGATACGCAGTATTTT. It translates to CASSLQGLDTQYF.

This clone was seen only once. The J gene is TRBJ2-2, the V gene TRBV6-5, with D possibly TRBD1 on 6 matching bases. Germline V lookup: CDR1 MNHEY, CDR2 SVGAGI. The CDR3 consists of 15 residues. Trimming took off 6 bases at V and 4 bases at J, with 15 bases between the two ends. CDR3: CASRKTGGATGELFF. The CDR3 coding sequence is TGTGCCAGCAGGAAGACAGGCGGCGCCACCGGGGAGCTGTTTTTT.

The DNA for the CDR3 is TGTGCCGTCACCGCCTGGGACAGACAAGAGACCCAGTACTTC. As protein: CAVTAWDRQETQYF. The chain uses TRBV6-5 and TRBJ2-5; 7 bases match TRBD1. CDR1 is MNHEY and CDR2 is SVGAGI in the germline V gene. V shed 11 bases and J 2 bases; nucleotides not matched to a gene: 11. The CDR3 totals 14 residues.

CDR3 residues: CASSTTGVSQPQHF. The CDR3 DNA follows: TGTGCCAGCAGCACCACAGGGGTGAGTCAGCCCCAGCATTTT. This rearrangement joins TRBV5-6 to TRBJ1-5; 7 bases line up with TRBD1. Trimming cost V 4 bases and J 6 bases; bases outside gene matches: 7. The length of the CDR3 is 14 residues. The germline V gene has CDR1 SGHDT and CDR2 YYEEEE.

The chain carries TRBV5-1 and TRBJ1-3; 7 nucleotides match TRBD1. This CDR3 contains 13 residues. Unmatched junction bases numbered 2, after V lost 5 bases and J lost 3 bases. Germline loops: CDR1 SGHRS, CDR2 YFSETQ. DNA of the CDR3: TGCGCCAGCAGGACAGGGTTTGGAAACACCATATATTTT. Translating it yields CASRTGFGNTIYF.

The V and J genes are TRBV3-1 (or the pseudogene TRBV3-2) and TRBJ2-5; D is undetermined. Trimming removed 0 bases at V and 1 base at J, with 9 bases between. CDR3 length: 15 residues. Germline V gene data show CDR1 as LGHDT and CDR2 as YNNKEL (reference sequence). CDR3: CASSQEHRSQETQYF. As DNA, the CDR3 is TGTGCCAGCAGCCAAGAACATCGGAGCCAAGAGACCCAGTACTTC.

The genes are TRBV3-1 (or the pseudogene TRBV3-2) and TRBJ2-7, with D tentatively TRBD1 (6 bases). The germline V and J ends were trimmed by 2 bases and 2 bases, with 10 bases remaining between them. CDR3 length: 14 residues. In germline, CDR1 is LGHDT, CDR2 YNNKEL (reference sequence). The CDR3 DNA is TGTGCCAGCAGCCAAATGACAGGAACCTACGAGCAGTACTTC. It specifies CASSQMTGTYEQYF.

The J gene is TRBJ1-2, the V gene TRBV6-1; D ambiguous. Germline V CDR1 and CDR2: MNHNS, SASEGT. The CDR3 spans 13 residues. Trimming took off 2 bases at V and 6 bases at J, with 10 bases between the two ends. CDR3: CASSEIAGHGYTF. The DNA for the CDR3 is TGTGCCAGCAGTGAAATAGCAGGACATGGCTACACCTTC.

The chain uses TRBV7-2 and TRBJ2-1, with D perhaps TRBD2 (6 bases). Germline V gives CDR1 SGHTA, CDR2 FQGNSA. V lost 3 bases and J 6 bases, leaving 12 bases between the germline ends. The CDR3 has 14 amino acids. The CDR3 DNA is TGTGCCAGCAGCTTCCCGGGACTCAGCAATGAGCAGTTCTTC. Translating it yields CASSFPGLSNEQFF.

This chain links TRBV11-2 with TRBJ1-5, with 8 bases fitting TRBD1. Trimming at V came to 4 bases and at J to 7 bases, leaving 3 bases not matched to a gene. The length of the CDR3 is 13 residues. Germline CDR1 and CDR2: SGHAT and FQNNGV. CDR3: CASSYDRGQPQHF. In nucleotides, the CDR3 is TGTGCCAGCAGCTACGACAGGGGACAGCCCCAGCATTTT.

This clone was recorded once. The chain is built from TRBV7-2 and TRBJ2-1; TRBD2 might be the D (6 bases). Trimming removed 5 bases at V and 3 bases at J, with 11 bases between. The length of the CDR3 is 14 residues. From germline, CDR1 is SGHTA and CDR2 FQGNSA. This CDR3 is CASSPSGLYNEQFF. The CDR3 region has the DNA TGTGCCAGCAGCCCATCGGGACTCTACAATGAGCAGTTCTTC.

This clone was seen a single time. V is TRBV12-3 or TRBV12-4 and J is TRBJ2-1; D is uncertain. This CDR3 is built from 11 residues. The V end lost 1 base, the J end lost 10 bases, and 5 bases lay between the germline ends. The CDR3 nucleotides are TGTGCCAGCAGTTTAGGATCAGAGCAGTTCTTC. Translated: CASSLGSEQFF.

The chain joins TRBV19 to TRBJ1-1; 8 nucleotides line up with TRBD1. Germline V gives CDR1 LNHDA, CDR2 SQIVND (reference sequence). Germline trimming cut 8 bases from V and 10 bases from J; bases unmatched to any gene: 12. The CDR3 runs 13 residues. CDR3 sequence reads: CASQLGQGRGAFF. In DNA form, the CDR3 reads TGTGCCAGTCAGCTAGGACAGGGACGGGGAGCTTTCTTT.

This clone was recorded only once. The V gene is TRBV6-5, the J gene TRBJ1-2; TRBD1 is a possible D gene (5 bases). The CDR3 length is 15 residues. Germline loops: CDR1 MNHEY, CDR2 SVGAGI. The V and J ends lost 0 bases and 4 bases respectively, with 12 bases between them. CDR3 nucleotide sequence: TGTGCCAGCAGTTACTCGTCGACAGCTCGCTATGGCTACACCTTC. It specifies CASSYSSTARYGYTF.

V is TRBV7-2 and J is TRBJ2-5; 8 bases agree with TRBD2. The germline CDR1 and CDR2 sequences are SGHTA and FQGNSA. With 4 bases clipped from V and 2 bases from J, the junction kept 6 bases outside the gene matches. This CDR3 has 15 amino acids. Here the CDR3 reads CASSSTGRVQETQYF. CDR3 nucleotides: TGTGCCAGCAGCTCCACCGGGAGGGTGCAAGAGACCCAGTACTTC.

CDR3 coding DNA: TGTGCCAGCAGCCCCGGGACAGGGTCCCTGGGCTACACCTTC. Translated: CASSPGTGSLGYTF. The V gene is TRBV7-3, the J gene TRBJ1-2, with 9 bases matching TRBD1. Unmatched junction bases numbered 9, after V lost 5 bases and J lost 8 bases. Germline V lookup: CDR1 SGHTA, CDR2 FQGTGA. The CDR3 sequence is 14 residues long.

V gene TRBV4-3 combines with J gene TRBJ2-5; 9 bases agree with TRBD2. V shed 1 base and J 2 bases; nucleotides not matched to a gene: 2. CDR3 length: 15 residues. The germline CDR1 and CDR2 sequences are LGHNA and YSLEER. CDR3 bases: TGCGCCAGCAGCCAAGGGCGGGGGGGGCAAGAGACCCAGTACTTC. This codes for CASSQGRGGQETQYF.

The rearrangement uses TRBV23-1 and TRBJ2-5, with no clear D. TRBV23-1 is annotated as an ORF whose role is uncertain. The CDR3 length is 14 residues. Trimming took 3 bases from V and 3 from J, leaving 11 bases between them. CDR3 bases: TGCGCCAGCAGTCAGTATGCCAGCAAAGAGACCCAGTACTTC. It specifies CASSQYASKETQYF.

This chain uses TRBV12-3 or TRBV12-4 with TRBJ1-2; D is undetermined. The CDR3 length is 12 residues. Trimming stripped 5 bases from V and 3 bases from J, with 7 bases between. Here the CDR3 reads CASSRVDYGYTF. CDR3 DNA: TGTGCCAGCAGTAGGGTAGACTATGGCTACACCTTC.